Below, 15 T cell receptor beta chains from the same sample are listed, as sequenced in a study of CD4 T cells in relation to SARS-CoV-2 and coronaviruses. Assay used: immunoSEQ multiplex PCR; TCRdb lists only in-frame clones, some missing. Here the sample spans 38,000 or so clones, roughly four fifths being singletons. Their cognate antigens are unknown. Sequencing was performed on naive CD4+ T cells from PBMCs, cultured in vitro. Subset defined: naive CD4+ T cells isolated by negative enrichment. Source of these receptors: an adult with COVID-19.

This chain links TRBV2 with TRBJ1-1; D not resolved. The germline V and J ends were trimmed by 8 bases and 5 bases, with 12 bases remaining between them. This CDR3 spans 12 amino acids. Germline loops: CDR1 SNHLY, CDR2 FYNNEI. The CDR3 spells CASSGMLTEAFF. The CDR3 DNA follows: TGTGCCAGCTCGGGGATGCTTACTGAAGCTTTCTTT.

The J gene is TRBJ2-5, the V gene TRBV9; D is perhaps TRBD1 or TRBD2 (8 bases each). The CDR3 runs to 17 residues. Looked up from germline, CDR1 is SGDLS and CDR2 is YYNGEE. V dropped 6 bases and J dropped 5 bases, with 26 bases sitting between them. Here the CDR3 DNA reads TGTGCCAGCACCCGGACAGGGAGCGGGAGCGGAGGGGAGACCCAGTACTTC. Translation gives CASTRTGSGSGGETQYF.

The gene calls are TRBV19 and TRBJ1-1; D perhaps matches TRBD1 (6 bases). The V and J ends lost 5 bases and 0 bases respectively, with 25 bases between them. This CDR3 has 19 amino acids. Germline-derived CDR1 and CDR2 are LNHDA and SQIVND (reference sequence). The chain's CDR3 is CASSEQNLRGGGMNTEAFF. DNA for the CDR3: TGTGCCAGTAGTGAACAAAACCTCAGGGGTGGAGGCATGAACACTGAAGCTTTCTTT.

The chain has TRBV20-1 and TRBJ2-2, with D maybe TRBD2 (6 bases). The V gene lost 3 bases and the J gene lost 6 bases, with 17 bases spanning the gap. The CDR3 is 15 amino acids. Per the germline V gene, CDR1 is DFQATT and CDR2 is SNEGSKA (reference sequence). The DNA of the CDR3 is TGCAGTGCTAGTGGATCGGCTCGGGAGTCCGGGGAGCTGTTTTTT. Translating gives CSASGSARESGELFF.

The genes are TRBV15 and TRBJ2-2; 7 bases map to TRBD1. The CDR3 has 14 residues. CDR1 is LNHNV and CDR2 is YYDKDF in the germline V gene (reference sequence). The trim removed 2 bases at V and 3 bases at J, leaving 0 bases unmatched. The CDR3 region is CATSRQGDTGELFF. In nucleotides, the CDR3 is TGTGCCACCAGCAGACAGGGGGACACCGGGGAGCTGTTTTTT. Full variable domain (missing parts from reference TRBV15 and TRBJ2-2): DAMVIQNPRYQVTQFGKPVTLSCSQTLNHNVMYWYQQKSSQAPKLLFHYYDKDFNNEADTPDNFQSRRPNTSFCFLDIRSPGLGDTAMYLCATSRQGDTGELFFGEGSRLTVL.

This clone was counted a few times. The chain recombines TRBV28 with TRBJ1-2, with no clear D. The CDR3 length is 12 residues. The V end lost 5 bases, the J end lost 5 bases, and 9 bases lay between the germline ends. Germline V gene sequence: CDR1 MDHEN, CDR2 SYDVKM. The CDR3 DNA reads as TGTGCCAGCAGTCCTCGGTCTTATGGCTACACCTTC. This gives the protein CASSPRSYGYTF.

In this sample, this clone turned up once. The chain couples TRBV4-1 to TRBJ2-7; no definite D call. The germline CDR1 and CDR2 sequences are MGHRA and YSYEKL. This CDR3 contains 16 residues. Trimming removed 0 bases at V and 4 bases at J, with 16 bases between. The CDR3 DNA follows: TGCGCCAGCAGCCAAGAAGAAGTCGACCGACTGTACGAGCAGTACTTC. It codes for CASSQEEVDRLYEQYF.

This clone was observed once. This chain joins TRBV9 and TRBJ1-5; D is unclear. Germline CDR1 reads SGDLS; CDR2 reads YYNGEE. The CDR3 totals 14 residues. Trimming removed 0 bases from V and 0 bases from J, with 4 bases in between. CDR3 residues: CASSVGPSNQPQHF. In nucleotides, the CDR3 is TGTGCCAGCAGCGTAGGGCCTAGCAATCAGCCCCAGCATTTT. Full variable domain (outside the CDR3, taken from reference TRBV9 and TRBJ1-5): DSGVTQTPKHLITATGQRVTLRCSPRSGDLSVYWYQQSLDQGLQFLIQYYNGEERAKGNILERFSAQQFPDLHSELNLSSLELGDSALYFCASSVGPSNQPQHFGDGTRLSIL.

This chain joins TRBV27 and TRBJ2-1; no reliable D call. V was trimmed by 8 bases and J by 12 bases, leaving 14 bases between them. The germline CDR1 and CDR2 sequences are MNHEY and SMNVEV (reference sequence). The CDR3 sequence is 11 residues long. The CDR3 nucleotides are TGTGCCAGCCAGGCGGTCCAGTGGCAGTTCTTC. Protein sequence: CASQAVQWQFF.

CDR3 sequence reads: CASKRLAGVPYNEQFF. CDR3 DNA: TGCGCCAGCAAGAGGCTAGCGGGAGTTCCCTACAATGAGCAGTTCTTC. This rearrangement joins TRBV5-1 to TRBJ2-1; 10 bases match TRBD2. The V gene end was trimmed by 6 bases and the J gene end by 2 bases; junction bases not matched to a gene: 8. Germline V CDR1 and CDR2: SGHRS, YFSETQ. This CDR3 is 16 amino acids long.

The chain recombines TRBV19 with TRBJ1-5; D is possibly TRBD1 (5 bases). From germline, CDR1 is LNHDA and CDR2 SQIVND (reference sequence). The CDR3 loop spans 16 amino acids. V was pared by 7 bases and J by 4 bases, with 20 bases between. CDR3 region: CASTTPRGKGNQPQHF. In DNA form, the CDR3 reads TGTGCCAGTACCACTCCCCGGGGGAAGGGGAATCAGCCCCAGCATTTT.

The gene calls are TRBV7-9 and TRBJ1-4; TRBD1 matches 9 bases. V dropped 0 bases and J dropped 8; count of bases not matched to a gene: 7. From germline, CDR1 is SEHNR and CDR2 FQNEAQ (reference sequence). The CDR3 loop spans 16 amino acids. CDR3 sequence: CASSLASGTGREKLFF. CDR3 DNA: TGTGCCAGCAGCTTAGCGTCCGGGACAGGGCGAGAAAAACTGTTTTTT.

CDR3 sequence reads: CAISESGGQQPQHF. CDR3 in DNA: TGTGCCATCAGTGAGTCGGGGGGACAGCAGCCCCAGCATTTT. This sequence joins TRBV10-3 and TRBJ1-5, with 7 bases fitting TRBD1. The CDR3 has 14 amino acids. V gave up 0 bases and J gave up 7 bases; unmatched junction bases: 3. Germline V gene sequence: CDR1 ENHRY, CDR2 SYGVKD.

The chain uses TRBV6-4 and TRBJ2-6; D uncertain. Germline V gene sequence: CDR1 MRHNA, CDR2 SNTAGT. There are 15 residues in the CDR3. The V gene lost 0 bases and the J gene lost 0 bases, with 3 bases spanning the gap. CDR3 amino acids: CASSDSDSGANVLTF. The CDR3 DNA reads TGTGCCAGCAGTGACTCTGACTCTGGGGCCAACGTCCTGACTTTC.

The chain uses TRBV4-1 and TRBJ2-6, with TRBD1 as a possible D gene (5 bases). This CDR3 is built from 14 residues. Germline V gene lookup returns CDR1 MGHRA and CDR2 YSYEKL. V was trimmed by 4 bases and J by 2 bases, leaving 6 bases between them. The CDR3 is CASSPRAGANVLTF. CDR3 nucleotides: TGCGCCAGCAGCCCCAGGGCTGGGGCCAACGTCCTGACTTTC.